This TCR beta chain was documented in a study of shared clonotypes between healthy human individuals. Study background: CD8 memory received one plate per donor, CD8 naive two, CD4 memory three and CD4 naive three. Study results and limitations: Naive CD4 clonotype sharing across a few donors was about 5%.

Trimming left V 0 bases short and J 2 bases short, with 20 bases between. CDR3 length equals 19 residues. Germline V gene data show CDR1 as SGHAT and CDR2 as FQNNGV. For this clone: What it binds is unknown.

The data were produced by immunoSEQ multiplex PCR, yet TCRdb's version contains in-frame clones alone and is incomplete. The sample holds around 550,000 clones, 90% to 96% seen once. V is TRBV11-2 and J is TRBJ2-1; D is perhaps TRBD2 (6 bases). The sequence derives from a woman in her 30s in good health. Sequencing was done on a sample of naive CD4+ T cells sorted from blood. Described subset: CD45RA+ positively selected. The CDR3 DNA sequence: TGTGCCAGCAGCTTAGATTCGGGAGTGATCCTGGTAACCTACAATGAGCAGTTCTTC. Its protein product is CASSLDSGVILVTYNEQFF. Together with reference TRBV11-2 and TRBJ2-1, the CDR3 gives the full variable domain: EAGVAQSPRYKIIEKRQSVAFWCNPISGHATLYWYQQILGQGPKLLIQFQNNGVVDDSQLPKDRFSAERLKGVDSTLKIQPAKLEDSAVYLCASSLDSGVILVTYNEQFFGPGTRLTVL.